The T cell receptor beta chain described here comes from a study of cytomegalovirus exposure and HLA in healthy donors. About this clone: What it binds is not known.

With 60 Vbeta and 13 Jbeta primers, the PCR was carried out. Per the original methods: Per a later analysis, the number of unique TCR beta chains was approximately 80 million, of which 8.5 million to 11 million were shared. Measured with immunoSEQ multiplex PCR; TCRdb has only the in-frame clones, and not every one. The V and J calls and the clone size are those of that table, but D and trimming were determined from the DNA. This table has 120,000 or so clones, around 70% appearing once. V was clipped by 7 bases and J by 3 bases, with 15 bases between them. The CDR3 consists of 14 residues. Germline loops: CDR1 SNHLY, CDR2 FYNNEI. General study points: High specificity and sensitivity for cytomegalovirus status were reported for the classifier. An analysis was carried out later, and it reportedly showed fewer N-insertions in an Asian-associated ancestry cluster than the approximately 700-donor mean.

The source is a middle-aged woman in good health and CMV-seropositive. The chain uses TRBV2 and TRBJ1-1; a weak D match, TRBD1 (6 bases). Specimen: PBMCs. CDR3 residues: CASTEGGWDTEAFF. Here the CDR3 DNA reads TGTGCCAGCACCGAAGGGGGTTGGGACACTGAAGCTTTCTTT.